This record concerns one T cell receptor beta chain sequence. Its antigen is unknown. The CDR3 covers 14 residues. Trimming removed 7 bases at V and 1 base at J, with 11 bases between. CDR1 SGDLS and CDR2 YYNGEE come from the germline V gene. This record comes from a study of cytomegalovirus exposure and HLA in healthy donors. Use of 60 Vbeta and 13 Jbeta primers characterized the PCR. Some clones are missing from TCRdb's copy, which holds only in-frame ones; the method was immunoSEQ multiplex PCR. The sample yields 160,000 or so clones, approximately 81% seen once. Findings of the study overall: HLA alleles were associated with 15,000 to 20,000 TCR beta sequences in a later analysis at 0.05 false discovery rate. Cytomegalovirus-associated TCR beta chains were listed, numbering over 150.

The sequence came from a woman aged 25 to 39 in good health and CMV-seropositive. The genes are TRBV9 and TRBJ2-2, with D perhaps matching TRBD1 (6 bases). Sequences were obtained from PBMCs. This CDR3 reads CASSPGVNTGELFF. Here the CDR3 DNA reads TGTGCCAGCTCGCCAGGGGTGAACACCGGGGAGCTGTTTTTT.